The clone carrying this TCR beta chain has at least ten counts. This entry belongs to a study of T-cell reconstitution after alpha-beta-depleted transplantation in children. CDR1 and CDR2 from the germline V gene are LGHNA and YNFKEQ. V lost 0 bases, J lost 2 bases, and 11 bases lay in between. This CDR3 contains 15 residues. Unique molecular identifiers were built into the TCRbeta library. Via MiXCR, TCRdb re-called the PCR reads, giving one row per CDR3 protein. Among around 360,000 distinct CDR3 sequences listed, about 9.4% were seen once. The chain joins TRBV4-2 to TRBJ2-7; no definite D call. The specimen was PBMCs from the stem cell graft donor, collected from the stem cell graft. The clonotype was recovered from a human donor who donated a stem cell graft to a child with acute lymphoblastic leukemia. CDR3 region: CASSQDNYDAYEQYF. For the CDR3, the DNA is TGTGCCAGCAGCCAAGACAACTACGATGCCTACGAGCAGTACTTC.